This T cell receptor beta chain was captured by sequencing in a study of blood T cell repertoires in COVID-19. Across the whole study: T cells, B-cell-depleted T cells, or PBMCs supplied cDNA or gDNA.

TCRdb's copy holds only in-frame clones and misses some; the assay was immunoSEQ multiplex PCR. The sample contains 160,000 or so clones, more than 80% of which appear only once. Trimming removed 4 bases at V and 5 bases at J, with 8 bases between. CDR1 and CDR2 (germline): LNHDA, SQIVND (reference sequence). The CDR3 covers 12 residues. The clonotype originates from an older woman with COVID-19, enrolled during active disease. The chain joins TRBV19 to TRBJ2-5; unclear D gene. Sample: peripheral blood. The CDR3 spells CASSKSPETQYF. The CDR3 nucleotides are TGTGCCAGTAGTAAATCCCCGGAGACCCAGTACTTC.